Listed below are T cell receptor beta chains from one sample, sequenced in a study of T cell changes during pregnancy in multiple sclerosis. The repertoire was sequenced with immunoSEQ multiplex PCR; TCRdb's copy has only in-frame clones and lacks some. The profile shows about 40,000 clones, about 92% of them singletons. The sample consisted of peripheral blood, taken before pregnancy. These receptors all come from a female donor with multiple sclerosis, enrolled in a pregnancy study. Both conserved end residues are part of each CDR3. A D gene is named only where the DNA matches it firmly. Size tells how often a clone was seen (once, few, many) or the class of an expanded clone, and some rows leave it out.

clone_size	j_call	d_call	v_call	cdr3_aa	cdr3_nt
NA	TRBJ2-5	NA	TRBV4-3	CASSQALLETQYF	TGCGCCAGCAGCCAAGCCCTTCTAGAGACCCAGTACTTC
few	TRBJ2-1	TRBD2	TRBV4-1	CASSQDLGLGYNEQFF	TGCGCCAGCAGCCAAGATCTGGGACTAGGGTACAATGAGCAGTTCTTC
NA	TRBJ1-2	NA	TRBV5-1	CASSLAGEALYGYTF	TGCGCCAGCAGCTTGGCCGGTGAGGCTCTATATGGCTACACCTTC
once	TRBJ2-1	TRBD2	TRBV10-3	CAISEQLAGAGEQFF	TGTGCCATCAGTGAGCAACTAGCGGGAGCTGGCGAGCAGTTCTTC
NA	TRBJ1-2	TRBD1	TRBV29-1	CSVESGTAIGRGYGYTF	TGCAGCGTTGAATCGGGGACAGCGATAGGCCGTGGCTATGGCTACACCTTC
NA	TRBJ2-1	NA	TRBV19	CASSIQGAGVGGYNEQFF	TGTGCCAGTAGTATACAAGGGGCGGGAGTAGGGGGCTACAATGAGCAGTTCTTC
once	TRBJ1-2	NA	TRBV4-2	CASSQAAGGDKTNYGYTF	TGTGCCAGCAGCCAGGCGGCGGGGGGTGACAAAACTAACTATGGCTACACCTTC
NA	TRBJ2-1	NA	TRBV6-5	CASSSWLNEQFF	TGTGCCAGCAGTTCATGGCTGAATGAGCAGTTCTTC
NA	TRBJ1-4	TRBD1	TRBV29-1	CSVATGGNEKLFF	TGCAGCGTAGCGACAGGGGGGAATGAAAAACTGTTTTTT
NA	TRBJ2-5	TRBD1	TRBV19	CASTDRKETQYF	TGTGCCAGTACGGACAGGAAAGAGACCCAGTACTTC
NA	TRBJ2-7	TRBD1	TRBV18	CASSPAGTGLEQYF	TGTGCCAGCTCACCAGCCGGGACAGGGCTCGAGCAGTACTTC
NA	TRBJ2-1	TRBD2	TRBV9	CASSVEVGGSSYNEQFF	TGTGCCAGCAGCGTAGAGGTGGGAGGGAGCTCCTACAATGAGCAGTTCTTC
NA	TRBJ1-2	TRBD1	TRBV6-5	CASSKGQGLGYTF	TGTGCCAGCAGTAAGGGACAGGGTTTGGGCTACACCTTC
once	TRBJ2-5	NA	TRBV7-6	CASSLTPSNSGSQETQYF	TGTGCCAGCAGCTTAACCCCTTCCAATAGCGGATCCCAAGAGACCCAGTACTTC
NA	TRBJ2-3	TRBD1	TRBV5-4	CASSPGQSTDTQYF	TGTGCCAGCAGCCCGGGACAGAGCACAGATACGCAGTATTTT
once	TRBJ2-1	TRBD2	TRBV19	CASSMPAGVTREQFF	TGTGCCAGTAGTATGCCGGCGGGAGTAACCCGTGAGCAGTTCTTC
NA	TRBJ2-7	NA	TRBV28	CASRSRGKGEQYF	TGTGCCAGCAGGTCCCGGGGGAAGGGCGAGCAGTACTTC
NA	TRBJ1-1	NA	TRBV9	CASSAPGGVRTEAFF	TGTGCCAGCAGCGCCCCTGGGGGGGTGCGGACTGAAGCTTTCTTT
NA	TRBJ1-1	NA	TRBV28	CASSLKQGQTEAFF	TGTGCCAGCAGTTTAAAGCAGGGGCAAACTGAAGCTTTCTTT
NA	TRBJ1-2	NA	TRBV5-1	CASSRAGGAFGYTF	TGCGCCAGCAGTAGGGCAGGAGGGGCTTTTGGCTACACCTTC
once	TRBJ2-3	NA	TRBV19	CASSIGLDTDTQYF	TGTGCCAGTAGTATAGGACTAGACACAGATACGCAGTATTTT
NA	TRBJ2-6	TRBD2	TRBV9	CASSVGGGSGANVLTF	TGTGCCAGCAGCGTAGGGGGGGGGTCTGGGGCCAACGTCCTGACTTTC
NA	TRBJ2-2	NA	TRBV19	CASSIGQVNTGELFF	TGTGCCAGTAGTATCGGCCAGGTAAACACCGGGGAGCTGTTTTTT
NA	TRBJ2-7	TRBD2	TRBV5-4	CASSILAGGTYEQYF	TGTGCCAGCAGCATACTAGCGGGAGGAACCTACGAGCAGTACTTC
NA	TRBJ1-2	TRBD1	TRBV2	CASSTGQGMKYGYTF	TGTGCCAGCAGTACCGGACAGGGGATGAAGTATGGCTACACCTTC
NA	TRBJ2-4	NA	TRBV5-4	CASSLEGGAPLAKNIQYF	TGTGCCAGCAGCCTGGAGGGTGGGGCCCCCCTAGCCAAAAACATTCAGTACTTC
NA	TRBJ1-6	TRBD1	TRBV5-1	CASSWLTGDNSPLHF	TGCGCCAGCAGCTGGTTGACAGGGGATAATTCACCCCTCCACTTT
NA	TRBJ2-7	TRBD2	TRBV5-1	CASSFRLASWYEQYF	TGCGCCAGCAGCTTCAGACTAGCGAGTTGGTACGAGCAGTACTTC
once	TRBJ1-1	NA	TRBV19	CASSAQGAEAFF	TGTGCCAGTAGTGCACAGGGAGCTGAAGCTTTCTTT
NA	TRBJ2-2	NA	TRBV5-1	CASSFLASGELFF	TGCGCCAGCAGCTTTCTAGCGTCTGGGGAGCTGTTTTTT
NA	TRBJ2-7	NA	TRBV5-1	CASSLVSGVGELGEQYF	TGCGCCAGCAGCTTGGTTAGCGGCGTCGGGGAGTTAGGGGAGCAGTACTTC
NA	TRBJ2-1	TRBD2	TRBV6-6	CASSYWLAGPNEQFF	TGTGCCAGCAGTTACTGGCTAGCGGGGCCCAATGAGCAGTTCTTC
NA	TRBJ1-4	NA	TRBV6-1	CASSEDSYNEKLFF	TGTGCCAGCAGTGAGGACTCCTATAATGAAAAACTGTTTTTT
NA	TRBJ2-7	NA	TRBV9	CASSVDGGDTYEQYF	TGTGCCAGCAGCGTAGATGGAGGAGACACGTACGAGCAGTACTTC
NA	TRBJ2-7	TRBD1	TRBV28	CASSRTGSDEQYF	TGTGCCAGCAGTCGGACAGGGAGCGACGAGCAGTACTTC
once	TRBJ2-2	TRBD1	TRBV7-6	CASSLTLPGQGNTGELFF	TGTGCCAGCAGCTTAACGCTTCCGGGACAGGGAAACACCGGGGAGCTGTTTTTT
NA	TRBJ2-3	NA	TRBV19	CASSMRVGNTDTQYF	TGTGCCAGTAGTATGAGGGTAGGGAACACAGATACGCAGTATTTT
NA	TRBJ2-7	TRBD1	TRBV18	CASSPETGDHEQYF	TGTGCCAGCTCACCGGAAACAGGGGATCACGAGCAGTACTTC